A selection of T cell receptor beta chains follows, all from one sample in a study of T-cell memory formation after mild COVID-19. In TCRdb, the 5' RACE reads were re-called with MiXCR into one record per CDR3 protein. The table includes around 400,000 distinct CDR3 sequences, 20% to 25% detected once. Source material: PBMCs or a T cell subset sorted from them (not recorded which). These receptors were collected from an adult woman who had mild COVID-19 (a few samples of this study predate the infection). Cell type and time point are not known. Both conserved end residues are part of each CDR3. The D gene is left open where the match is weak. Size values are once, few and many counts, or a class for expanded clones, and some rows have none.

D	J	size	V	CDR3	DNA
TRBD2	TRBJ2-5	.	TRBV4-3	CASSQDRAGGRARETQYF	TGCGCCAGCAGCCAAGATAGAGCTGGCGGGAGGGCTAGAGAGACCCAGTACTTC
.	TRBJ2-7	few	TRBV27	CASSQTPVYEQYF	TGTGCCAGCAGTCAAACGCCCGTCTACGAGCAGTACTTC
.	TRBJ2-1	.	TRBV7-9	CASSLAHWEQFF	TGTGCCAGCAGCTTGGCCCATTGGGAGCAGTTCTTC
TRBD2	TRBJ2-3	.	TRBV19	CASSTTSGGVGDTQYF	TGTGCCAGTAGTACTACTAGCGGGGGGGTCGGAGATACGCAGTATTTT
TRBD2	TRBJ2-1	.	TRBV9	CASSVVSSGSTEQFF	TGTGCCAGCAGCGTAGTGTCTAGCGGGAGCACTGAGCAGTTCTTC
TRBD1	TRBJ1-2	.	TRBV9	CASSVGGQVVGGYTF	TGTGCCAGCAGCGTTGGGGGACAGGTCGTAGGTGGCTACACCTTC
.	TRBJ1-1	once	TRBV7-9	CASSSTPLGAFF	TGTGCCAGCAGCTCGACACCCTTAGGGGCTTTCTTT
.	TRBJ1-6	.	TRBV15	CATSQLNSPLHF	TGTGCCACCAGCCAGTTAAATTCACCCCTCCACTTT
TRBD2	TRBJ2-2	few	TRBV7-3	CASSYTGLAGASNTGELFF	TGTGCCAGCAGCTATACGGGACTAGCGGGGGCTTCGAACACCGGGGAGCTGTTTTTT
.	TRBJ1-1	few	TRBV5-5	CASSLWEFGTEAFF	TGTGCCAGCAGTTTATGGGAATTCGGCACTGAAGCTTTCTTT
TRBD2	TRBJ2-1	.	TRBV12-3/TRBV12-4	CASSPSGRAMSSYNEQFF	TGTGCCAGCAGTCCTAGCGGGAGGGCCATGAGCTCCTACAATGAGCAGTTCTTC
.	TRBJ1-6	once	TRBV6-4	CASSADWNSPLHF	TGTGCCAGCAGTGCGGACTGGAATTCACCCCTCCACTTT
.	TRBJ2-7	few	TRBV3-1	CASSAAGREQYF	TGTGCCAGCAGCGCGGCCGGTCGCGAGCAGTACTTC
.	TRBJ2-7	.	TRBV3-1	CASSPAGGRKDF	TGTGCCAGCAGCCCTGCTGGCGGTCGTAAGGACTTC
TRBD2	TRBJ2-5	.	TRBV20-1	CSATTRTSTGETQYF	TGCAGTGCAACGACCCGGACTAGCACGGGGGAGACCCAGTACTTC
TRBD2	TRBJ2-2	.	TRBV3-1	CASSQVRLAGDTGELFF	TGTGCCAGCAGCCAAGTCAGACTAGCGGGGGACACCGGGGAGCTGTTTTTT
TRBD2	TRBJ2-7	few	TRBV7-2	CASSAGLADISYEQYF	TGTGCCAGCAGCGCGGGACTAGCGGATATTAGCTACGAGCAGTACTTC
TRBD2	TRBJ2-1	.	TRBV7-9	CASSLGAGGAYNEQFF	TGTGCCAGCAGCTTAGGTGCGGGAGGGGCCTACAATGAGCAGTTCTTC
TRBD1	TRBJ2-7	.	TRBV9	CASSVGNRDSSYEQYF	TGTGCCAGCAGCGTAGGTAATCGGGACAGCTCCTACGAGCAGTACTTC
.	TRBJ2-7	.	TRBV12-3/TRBV12-4	CASSFHRTALYEQYF	TGTGCCAGCAGTTTTCACCGGACAGCCCTATACGAGCAGTACTTC
.	TRBJ2-4	few	TRBV9	CASSVTPQGGNIQYF	TGTGCCAGCAGCGTAACGCCCCAGGGGGGTAACATTCAGTACTTC
.	TRBJ2-5	.	TRBV29-1	CSVDRSRETQYF	TGCAGCGTTGACAGATCCAGGGAGACCCAGTACTTC
.	TRBJ2-5	.	TRBV20-1	CSGGSQETQYF	TGCAGTGGGGGGAGCCAAGAGACCCAGTACTTC
.	TRBJ2-7	.	TRBV20-1	CSARKASAYEQYF	TGCAGTGCTAGAAAGGCTAGCGCCTACGAGCAGTACTTC
TRBD1	TRBJ2-3	.	TRBV20-1	CSARGGQGADTQYF	TGCAGTGCTAGAGGGGGACAGGGTGCAGATACGCAGTATTTT
.	TRBJ2-7	.	TRBV4-1	CASSPDMGEQYF	TGCGCCAGCAGCCCGGACATGGGGGAGCAGTACTTC
.	TRBJ1-2	.	TRBV3-1	CASSQGRLNAGYTF	TGTGCCAGCAGCCAGGGTAGGCTGAACGCTGGCTACACCTTC
.	TRBJ1-2	.	TRBV28	CASSFHYGYTF	TGTGCCAGCAGTTTCCACTATGGCTACACCTTC
.	TRBJ1-2	.	TRBV12-3/TRBV12-4	CASSFGGRVNYGYTF	TGTGCCAGCAGTTTTGGGGGCAGGGTAAACTATGGCTACACCTTC
TRBD1	TRBJ1-1	.	TRBV5-1	CASSSLGTGDNTEAFF	TGCGCCAGCAGCTCATTGGGGACAGGAGATAACACTGAAGCTTTCTTT
.	TRBJ2-5	.	TRBV29-1	CSAFGPRGLLSRETQYF	TGCAGCGCCTTTGGCCCGAGAGGACTCTTATCGAGAGAGACCCAGTACTTC
.	TRBJ1-2	once	TRBV27	CASSRGDYTGGYTF	TGTGCCAGCAGTCGGGGGGATTACACAGGCGGCTACACCTTC
.	TRBJ1-2	.	TRBV30	CAWCRDYSGGYTF	TGTGCCTGGTGTCGTGACTATTCGGGTGGCTACACCTTC
.	TRBJ2-7	.	TRBV6-5	CASSYQAVTTYEQYF	TGTGCCAGCAGTTACCAAGCGGTTACGACCTACGAGCAGTACTTC
TRBD2	TRBJ2-1	.	TRBV7-9	CASSESSGRNEQFF	TGTGCCAGCAGCGAATCTAGCGGGAGAAATGAGCAGTTCTTC
.	TRBJ2-2	.	TRBV20-1	CSARDRWNTGELFF	TGCAGTGCTAGAGATAGGTGGAACACCGGGGAGCTGTTTTTT
.	TRBJ1-1	.	TRBV7-3	CASSLSGTGTEAFF	TGTGCCAGCAGCTTATCAGGGACCGGTACTGAAGCTTTCTTT
.	TRBJ1-1	.	TRBV30	CAWSVGAEAFF	TGTGCCTGGAGTGTAGGGGCTGAAGCTTTCTTT
.	TRBJ2-7	.	TRBV29-1	CSVEDDLEEQYF	TGCAGCGTTGAAGATGACCTGGAGGAGCAGTACTTC
.	TRBJ2-5	few	TRBV20-1	CSARDYAQTQETQYF	TGCAGTGCTAGAGATTATGCACAGACTCAAGAGACCCAGTACTTC
.	TRBJ2-1	.	TRBV7-3	CASSLAISHEQFF	TGTGCCAGCAGCTTGGCGATAAGCCATGAGCAGTTCTTC
TRBD1	TRBJ2-1	few	TRBV4-1	CASSLGQASRNEQFF	TGCGCCAGCAGCCTGGGACAGGCGTCCAGGAATGAGCAGTTCTTC
.	TRBJ2-7	.	TRBV14	CASSQIPNGYEQYF	TGTGCCAGCAGCCAAATTCCAAACGGCTACGAGCAGTACTTC
TRBD1	TRBJ2-7	.	TRBV6-1	CASSPGTGAPEQYF	TGTGCCAGCAGCCCCGGGACAGGGGCTCCCGAGCAGTACTTC
.	TRBJ1-2	.	TRBV29-1	CSVESRQANYGYTF	TGCAGCGTTGAATCGAGACAGGCTAACTATGGCTACACCTTC